The table lists the clone carrying this T cell receptor (beta chain) with many counts. Its antigen remains unknown. This entry comes from a study of T-cell reconstitution after alpha-beta-depleted transplantation in children. Study-level findings and limits: Reportedly, roughly two months post-transplant, alpha-beta T cells arose from several hundred expanded graft clones.

As it was prepared, the TCRbeta library received unique molecular identifiers. TCRdb reprocessed the PCR reads with MiXCR, giving one entry per CDR3 protein. The sample lists about 250,000 distinct CDR3 sequences, about 24% seen once, with under 5.5% in the top ten. This TCR came from a female patient aged 2-15 years who had a stem cell transplant for congenital amegakaryocytic thrombocytopenia, so the T cells may come from the graft donor. The specimen was PBMCs, mostly from graft donor cells, collected 360 days after TCRalphabeta/CD19-depleted stem cell transplant.

CDR3 protein: CASRGGLAAYEQYF. CDR3 in DNA: TGTGCCAGCAGGGGCGGACTAGCTGCCTACGAGCAGTACTTC. The chain uses TRBV12-3 or TRBV12-4 and TRBJ2-7; 8 bases are shared with TRBD2. The CDR3 loop spans 14 amino acids. The V gene end was trimmed by 6 bases and the J gene end by 2 bases; junction bases not matched to a gene: 6.